Listed below are T cell receptor beta chains from one sample, sequenced in a study of blood T cells in healthy people across ages. TCRdb redid the calling of the 5' RACE reads with MiXCR, one entry per CDR3 protein. Of around 500,000 distinct CDR3 sequences in the sample, roughly 48% were seen once. The sequencing sample was made of blood. The source of these receptors is a man older than 75 in good health. Each CDR3 is given with its conserved first and last residue. Fields, in order: V gene, J gene, D gene, clone size, CDR3 DNA, CDR3 protein. A D gene is named only where the DNA matches it firmly. Clone size is given for some rows only: seen once, a few or many times, or a class if the clone is expanded.

>TRBV6-5|TRBJ2-4|TRBD2|-
TGTGCCAGCAGTTCCAGACTAGCCGTCGCCAAAAACTTTCAGTACTTC
CASSSRLAVAKNFQYF
>TRBV7-2|TRBJ2-3|-|-
TGTGCCAGCGGGGTAGCGAGCGCAGATACGCAGTATTTT
CASGVASADTQYF
>TRBV4-2|TRBJ2-3|-|-
TGTGCCAGCAGCCAAAGAAAGGGAGATACGCAGTATTTT
CASSQRKGDTQYF
>TRBV18|TRBJ1-6|-|-
TGTGCCAGCTCACCTGGACGGGCAAAAAGGAATTCACCCCTCCACTTT
CASSPGRAKRNSPLHF
>TRBV25-1|TRBJ2-7|-|few
TGTGCCAGCAGTGCCGGTACGGGTTGGGGATTCTCCTACGAGCAGTACTTC
CASSAGTGWGFSYEQYF
>TRBV21-1|TRBJ1-4|-|once
TGTGCCAGCAGCCCTACATCAGACAGGGGGTTTTTGGCTGAAAAACTGTTTTTT
CASSPTSDRGFLAEKLFF
>TRBV6-5|TRBJ2-5|TRBD1|many
TGTGCCAGCAGTATGACAGGGGGGGCACAAGAGACCCAGTACTTC
CASSMTGGAQETQYF
>TRBV1|TRBJ2-1|-|few
TGCACCAGCAGCCCTACTAGCGGGGAGTACAATGAGCAGTTCTTC
CTSSPTSGEYNEQFF
>TRBV4-1|TRBJ2-6|TRBD1|few
TGCGCCAGCAGCCAAGTTTGGAGACAGGGCGTCCTCGGGGCCAACGTCCTGACTTTC
CASSQVWRQGVLGANVLTF
>TRBV20-1|TRBJ1-6|-|once
TGCAGTGCTAGCGGGACCAAAAATTCACCCCTCCACTTT
CSASGTKNSPLHF
>TRBV21-1|TRBJ1-1|-|-
TGTGCCAGCAGCAAAAGAGGTTTGGGGGATTTGAACACTGAAGCTTTCTTT
CASSKRGLGDLNTEAFF
>TRBV20-1|TRBJ2-4|-|-
TGCAGTGCTAGAGATAGTGGTACCAAAAACATTCAGTACTTC
CSARDSGTKNIQYF
>TRBV7-2|TRBJ2-7|TRBD1|few
TGTGCCAGCAGCCCCCAGGGACAGGGGGCCTCCTACGAGCAGTACTTC
CASSPQGQGASYEQYF
>TRBV24-1|TRBJ2-1|-|-
TGTGCCATCAGTGGACGGGACGGCGACAATGAGCAGTTCTTC
CAISGRDGDNEQFF
>TRBV2|TRBJ1-5|TRBD1|few
TGTGCCAGTAGGGACAGCCGCAATCAGCCCCAGCATTTT
CASRDSRNQPQHF
>TRBV11-2|TRBJ2-1|-|few
TGTGCCAGCAGCCCTTACGGTGGGTACAATGAGCAGTTCTTC
CASSPYGGYNEQFF
>TRBV7-9|TRBJ2-3|TRBD2|-
TGTGCCAGCAGCTTACCAAGGGACTACCGAGAAGATACGCAGTATTTT
CASSLPRDYREDTQYF
>TRBV12-3/TRBV12-4|TRBJ1-2|-|-
TGTGCCAGCAGTTTTGTACCTAACTATGGCTACACCTTC
CASSFVPNYGYTF